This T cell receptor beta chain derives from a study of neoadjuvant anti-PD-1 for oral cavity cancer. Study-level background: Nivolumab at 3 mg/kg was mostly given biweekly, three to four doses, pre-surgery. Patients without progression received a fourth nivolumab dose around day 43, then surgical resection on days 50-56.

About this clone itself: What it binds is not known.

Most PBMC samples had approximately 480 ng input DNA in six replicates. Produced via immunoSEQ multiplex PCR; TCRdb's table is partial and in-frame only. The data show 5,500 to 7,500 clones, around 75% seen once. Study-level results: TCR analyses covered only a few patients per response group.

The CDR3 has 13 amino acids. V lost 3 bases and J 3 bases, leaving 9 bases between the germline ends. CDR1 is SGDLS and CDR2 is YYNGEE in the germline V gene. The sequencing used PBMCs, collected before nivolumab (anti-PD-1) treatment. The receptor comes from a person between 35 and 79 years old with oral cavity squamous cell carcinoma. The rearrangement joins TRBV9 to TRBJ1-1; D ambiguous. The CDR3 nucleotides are TGTGCCAGCAGCGCCGACAAGCACACTGAAGCTTTCTTT. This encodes CASSADKHTEAFF.